One sample yielded the 3 T cell receptor beta chains listed below, sequenced in a study of early T cells in non-severe SARS-CoV-2 infection. TCRdb reanalysed the 5' RACE reads using MiXCR and keeps one entry per CDR3 protein. Found here are approximately 71,000 distinct CDR3 sequences, 12% of them singletons; the top ten hold approximately 1.7%. Material: whole blood. The receptors stem from an adult who was a healthcare worker with PCR-confirmed SARS-CoV-2 infection or an uninfected control (not recorded which).

There are many counts of this clonotype. The chain couples TRBV20-1 to TRBJ1-4; D is perhaps TRBD1 (6 bases). The CDR3 extends over 13 amino acids. Trimming took off 4 bases at V and 5 bases at J, with 11 bases between the two ends. Germline CDR1 and CDR2: DFQATT and SNEGSKA (reference sequence). For the CDR3, the DNA is TGCAGTGCTATGAGGGGGAGAAATGAAAAACTGTTTTTT. Its translation is CSAMRGRNEKLFF.

For the CDR3, the DNA is TGTGCCTGGAACCGAGGACAGGGCGCTGGCTACACCTTC. Its translation: CAWNRGQGAGYTF. V usage is TRBV30 and J usage is TRBJ1-2; 8 nucleotides align to TRBD1. The CDR3 length is 13 residues. V shed 4 bases, J shed 7 bases, and the junction held 8 bases outside the gene matches. Per germline, CDR1 GTSNPN and CDR2 SVGIG (reference sequence).

The chain couples TRBV27 to TRBJ2-3; unclear D gene. With 4 bases removed from V and 8 bases from J, the gap between germline ends came to 7 bases. The CDR3 spans 11 residues. Germline V gene lookup returns CDR1 MNHEY and CDR2 SMNVEV (reference sequence). CDR3 sequence (DNA): TGTGCCAGCAGTTGGGCCGGTACGCAGTATTTT. Residues: CASSWAGTQYF.